Presented here are 20 T cell receptor beta chains from one specimen sequenced in a study of cytotoxic CD8 clonotypes in ibrutinib-treated CLL. The assay was immunoSEQ multiplex PCR, and TCRdb's table has in-frame clones only and misses some. The table shows more than 140,000 clones, with about 72% occurring only once. Sequences were derived from PBMCs, sampled after 12 months of ibrutinib treatment. These receptors came from a human donor with chronic lymphocytic leukemia.

The rearrangement links TRBV5-1 to TRBJ2-3; 7 bases line up with TRBD1. V was pared by 0 bases and J by 2 bases, with 9 bases of the junction left unmatched. The CDR3 runs 17 residues. CDR1 SGHRS and CDR2 YFSETQ come from the germline V gene. The DNA for the CDR3 is TGCGCCAGCAGCTTGGGCCTGACAGGGATGTCCACAGATACGCAGTATTTT. Its translation: CASSLGLTGMSTDTQYF.

The gene calls are TRBV30 and TRBJ2-5; a possible D gene is TRBD1 (5 bases). Germline CDR1 GTSNPN, CDR2 SVGIG (reference sequence). CDR3 length: 13 amino acids. Trimming removed 5 bases from V and 5 bases from J, with 15 bases in between. CDR3 sequence reads: CAWEQVGAETQYF. In nucleotides, the CDR3 is TGTGCCTGGGAGCAAGTTGGGGCGGAGACCCAGTACTTC.

This clone was observed once. The gene calls are TRBV28 and TRBJ1-3; no firm D call. Per germline, CDR1 MDHEN and CDR2 SYDVKM. Trimming removed 6 bases at V and 4 bases at J, with 10 bases between. This CDR3 comprises 13 residues. The DNA for the CDR3 is TGTGCCAGCAGCACCCCTGGGGGAAACACCATATATTTT. This gives the protein CASSTPGGNTIYF. Looking up the rest from reference TRBV28 and TRBJ1-3 gives the full variable domain: DVKVTQSSRYLVKRTGEKVFLECVQDMDHENMFWYRQDPGLGLRLIYFSYDVKMKEKGDIPEGYSVSREKKERFSLILESASTNQTSMYLCASSTPGGNTIYFGEGSWLTVV.

CDR3 coding DNA: TGTGCCATCAGTGGACACGCCGGCGAGACCCAGTACTTC. Translated, it gives CAISGHAGETQYF. The chain carries TRBV10-3 and TRBJ2-5; D call uncertain. The CDR3 is 13 amino acids. Trimming took off 4 bases at V and 5 bases at J, with 11 bases between the two ends. Germline V gene sequence: CDR1 ENHRY, CDR2 SYGVKD.

This chain uses TRBV11-1 with TRBJ1-4; 8 bases align to TRBD1. The CDR3 loop spans 15 amino acids. The germline V gene encodes CDR1 SGHAT and CDR2 FQDESV (reference sequence). The V gene end was trimmed by 6 bases and the J gene end by 3 bases; junction bases not matched to a gene: 6. The CDR3 bases are TGTGCCAGCAGGCCGGGACAGGCATCTAATGAAAAACTGTTTTTT. It yields the protein CASRPGQASNEKLFF.

The chain links TRBV21-1 to TRBJ2-7. TRBV21-1 is tagged as a pseudogene. The CDR3 has 18 amino acids. The CDR3 DNA reads TGTGCCAGCAGCAAAGTGGGACCTAGGCCCGGCGTCTCCTACGAGCAGTACTTC. It codes for CASSKVGPRPGVSYEQYF.

This clone was recorded once. The V call is TRBV11-3, the J call TRBJ1-2; unclear D gene. This CDR3 spans 12 amino acids. Germline CDR1 reads SGHNT; CDR2 reads YENEEA. V was clipped by 4 bases and J by 7 bases, with 10 bases between them. The CDR3 DNA reads TGTGCCAGCAGCTCCGACGGGTTTGGCTACACCTTC. The encoded protein is CASSSDGFGYTF.

V is TRBV19 and J is TRBJ1-3, with unresolved D. CDR1 is LNHDA, CDR2 SQIVND, per germline (reference sequence). This CDR3 region has 15 residues. The germline V and J ends were trimmed by 3 bases and 2 bases, with 11 bases remaining between them. The CDR3 reads CASSIGVGTGNTIYF. Here the CDR3 DNA reads TGTGCCAGTAGTATCGGGGTTGGGACTGGAAACACCATATATTTT.

This clone was seen a few times. The CDR3 here is CASSEFAGLGYEQYF. The CDR3 DNA sequence: TGTGCCAGCAGTGAATTTGCAGGGTTAGGGTACGAGCAGTACTTC. V gene TRBV6-1 combines with J gene TRBJ2-7, with a possible D match to TRBD1 (5 bases). Germline V gene lookup returns CDR1 MNHNS and CDR2 SASEGT. Trimming took off 2 bases at V and 4 bases at J, with 15 bases between the two ends. The CDR3 covers 15 residues.

The chain links TRBV6-1 to TRBJ1-2; the D is unclear. The CDR3 is 15 residues long. The V end was cut by 6 bases, the J end by 4 bases, with 18 bases between. Germline CDR1 is MNHNS and CDR2 is SASEGT. The CDR3 DNA reads as TGTGCCAGCAGGCCCGCCGCAGCAGTATTCTATGGCTACACCTTC. Protein sequence: CASRPAAAVFYGYTF.

This clone was detected only a few times. This sequence joins TRBV7-9 and TRBJ1-4, with a tentative D call TRBD1 (5 bases). Germline-derived CDR1 and CDR2 are SEHNR and FQNEAQ (reference sequence). V was clipped by 5 bases and J by 7 bases, with 17 bases between them. The CDR3 runs to 15 residues. The CDR3 nucleotides are TGTGCCAGCAGCCAAGGGGCCCGGGAGGCTGAAAAACTGTTTTTT. Protein sequence: CASSQGAREAEKLFF.

V and J are TRBV5-6 and TRBJ1-1; D call uncertain. V gave up 4 bases and J gave up 0 bases, with 19 bases separating them. The germline V gene encodes CDR1 SGHDT and CDR2 YYEEEE. CDR3 length equals 17 residues. In DNA form, the CDR3 reads TGTGCCAGCAGCCATGGTGTAGAGGGCGGCTTGAACACTGAAGCTTTCTTT. It translates to CASSHGVEGGLNTEAFF.

This clone was detected only a few times. The CDR3 nucleotides read TGTGCCAGCACCTTTACAGGGAGCAATCAGCCCCAGCATTTT. This translates into CASTFTGSNQPQHF. The chain employs TRBV6-5 and TRBJ1-5, with a tentative D call TRBD1 (6 bases). Germline V gives CDR1 MNHEY, CDR2 SVGAGI. With 7 bases removed from V and 1 base from J, the gap between germline ends came to 11 bases. This CDR3 is 14 amino acids long.

V and J are TRBV5-6 and TRBJ1-4; D is ambiguous. In germline, CDR1 is SGHDT, CDR2 YYEEEE. The CDR3 is 13 residues long. Deletions cut 0 bases from V and 6 bases from J, with 6 bases between. CDR3 residues: CASSLGQDEKLFF. The CDR3 DNA reads TGTGCCAGCAGCTTGGGCCAGGATGAAAAACTGTTTTTT. The full variable domain, rest sourced from reference TRBV5-6 and TRBJ1-4, is DAGVTQSPTHLIKTRGQQVTLRCSPKSGHDTVSWYQQALGQGPQFIFQYYEEEERQRGNFPDRFSGHQFPNYSSELNVNALLLGDSALYLCASSLGQDEKLFFGSGTQLSVL.

V is TRBV9 and J is TRBJ2-2, with 11 nucleotides matching TRBD2. Germline V gene sequence: CDR1 SGDLS, CDR2 YYNGEE. The CDR3 length is 16 residues. Trimming at V came to 3 bases and at J to 5 bases, leaving 6 bases not matched to a gene. Here the CDR3 reads CASSASTSGITGELFF. The CDR3 region has the DNA TGTGCCAGCAGCGCTTCGACTAGCGGGATTACCGGGGAGCTGTTTTTT.

The rearrangement links TRBV27 to TRBJ2-1, with TRBD2 matching over 7 bases. J lost 2 bases, V lost 2 bases, and 3 bases had no gene match. Looked up from germline, CDR1 is MNHEY and CDR2 is SMNVEV (reference sequence). The CDR3 runs to 15 residues. The CDR3 coding sequence is TGTGCCAGCAGTTTACTGGGAGGGCCCTACAATGAGCAGTTCTTC. Translated, it gives CASSLLGGPYNEQFF.

This clone was detected once. The CDR3 nucleotides read TGCAGCGTTGAACGGATCCCTGGGGCCAACGTCCTGACTTTC. Translating it yields CSVERIPGANVLTF. The chain carries TRBV29-1 and TRBJ2-6; D unresolved. In germline, CDR1 is SQVTM, CDR2 ANQGSEA. This CDR3 has 14 amino acids. Trimming cost V 2 bases and J 2 bases, with 7 bases left between them.

The chain joins TRBV28 to TRBJ2-2, with 7 bases matching TRBD1. The ends lost 6 bases at V and 6 bases at J; junction bases unmatched: 13. The CDR3 is 16 residues long. Looked up from germline, CDR1 is MDHEN and CDR2 is SYDVKM. CDR3 region: CASRDLSRGYPGELFF. CDR3 DNA sequence: TGTGCCAGCAGGGACTTAAGCAGGGGGTATCCCGGGGAGCTGTTTTTT.

The V and J genes are TRBV5-1 and TRBJ2-7, with 7 bases aligning to TRBD1. The CDR3 extends over 12 amino acids. CDR1 and CDR2 (germline): SGHRS, YFSETQ. With 4 bases clipped from V and 6 bases from J, the junction kept 4 bases outside the gene matches. The CDR3: CASSPDRVEQYF. The CDR3 DNA reads TGCGCCAGCAGCCCTGACAGGGTCGAGCAGTACTTC.

The V call is TRBV18, the J call TRBJ1-1; weak D call: TRBD1 (5 bases). The germline V gene encodes CDR1 KGHSH and CDR2 LQKENI. The CDR3 extends over 13 amino acids. Trimming cost V 5 bases and J 7 bases, with 14 bases left between them. The DNA of the CDR3 is TGTGCCAGCTCAGCTTCCGGGACGGGTGAAGCTTTCTTT. Protein sequence: CASSASGTGEAFF.